These 30 T cell receptor beta chains came from one sample sequenced in a study of vaccination and CD4 T cells after COVID-19. The assay that was used to sequence DNA from cultured CD4+ T cells was the Oncomine TCR Beta short-read assay. Each CDR3 protein gets one entry after TCRdb re-called the PCR reads with MiXCR. The sample includes some 20,000 distinct CDR3 sequences, more than 20% of them seen just once. These TCRs' antigens remain unknown. Indicated treatment: roughly nine-day PBMC culture with coronavirus spike peptide pools or control peptides (ViraFEST assay). Sequencing was done on a sample of cultured CD4+ T cells from blood. Receptors were obtained from a human donor with COVID-19.

This clonotype has a handful of counts. This sequence joins TRBV30 and TRBJ1-6; D unresolved. The CDR3 is made up of 16 amino acids. Deletions cut 2 bases from V and 7 bases from J, with 18 bases between. Germline CDR1 GTSNPN, CDR2 SVGIG (reference sequence). DNA of the CDR3: TGTGCCTGGAGTCCCACCCGCGGAGGGAGGAATTCACCCCTCCACTTT. This encodes CAWSPTRGGRNSPLHF.

V is TRBV5-5 and J is TRBJ1-5; tentative D call: TRBD1 (5 bases). V dropped 4 bases and J dropped 2 bases, with 10 bases sitting between them. The CDR3 loop spans 14 amino acids. The germline gives CDR1 SGHKS, CDR2 YYEKEE (reference sequence). The CDR3 region is CASSPRVGNQPQHF. The CDR3 DNA reads as TGTGCCAGCAGCCCCAGGGTGGGCAATCAGCCCCAGCATTTT.

This clonotype has more than one count but fewer than ten. The J gene is TRBJ2-3, the V gene TRBV6-1; the match to TRBD2 covers 13 bases. Per the germline V gene, CDR1 is MNHNS and CDR2 is SASEGT. The CDR3 spans 17 residues. J lost 5 bases, V lost 5 bases, and 10 bases had no gene match. The CDR3 loop is CASSPTSGGAGGDTQYF. CDR3 nucleotides: TGTGCCAGCAGTCCTACTAGCGGGGGGGCCGGGGGAGATACGCAGTATTTT.

This chain links TRBV29-1 with TRBJ1-2; 8 bases fit TRBD1. Germline-derived CDR1 and CDR2 are SQVTM and ANQGSEA. J was trimmed by 6 bases and V by 2 bases; bases with no gene match: 8. This CDR3 comprises 14 residues. Written as DNA, the CDR3 is TGCAGCGTTGAATACGACAGGGGTAGGGATGGCTACACCTTC. Translated: CSVEYDRGRDGYTF.

The V and J genes are TRBV6-1 and TRBJ2-6, with unresolved D. Per the germline V gene, CDR1 is MNHNS and CDR2 is SASEGT. The CDR3 loop spans 19 amino acids. V lost 6 bases, J lost 0 bases, and 21 bases lay in between. CDR3 protein: CASSLRATGSLSGANVLTF. DNA of the CDR3: TGTGCCAGCAGCCTAAGGGCGACGGGCAGCCTCTCTGGGGCCAACGTCCTGACTTTC.

CDR3 loop: CSARGRLAGGADTQYF. DNA of the CDR3: TGCAGTGCTAGAGGGAGACTAGCGGGGGGGGCAGATACGCAGTATTTT. The chain recombines TRBV20-1 with TRBJ2-3; 14 nucleotides align to TRBD2. The ends lost 1 base at V and 4 bases at J; junction bases unmatched: 4. The CDR3 has 16 residues. Germline values: CDR1 DFQATT, CDR2 SNEGSKA (reference sequence).

There are a few counts of this clonotype. This chain links TRBV6-4 with TRBJ2-7, with TRBD2 matching 7 bases. The germline V gene has CDR1 MRHNA and CDR2 SNTAGT. This CDR3 contains 15 residues. V shed 1 base and J 2 bases; nucleotides not matched to a gene: 5. The CDR3 loop reads CASSDLGGRTYEQYF. The CDR3 DNA reads as TGTGCCAGCAGTGACTTGGGGGGGAGGACCTACGAGCAGTACTTC.

The rearrangement uses TRBV12-3 or TRBV12-4 and TRBJ1-5; weak D call: TRBD1 (5 bases). V shed 7 bases and J shed 3 bases, with 13 bases lying between them. The CDR3 is made up of 14 amino acids. For the CDR3, the DNA is TGTGCCAGCACCGGGACGAACCACAATCAGCCCCAGCATTTT. Translation: CASTGTNHNQPQHF.

This rearrangement joins TRBV5-4 to TRBJ2-4; 9 nucleotides line up with TRBD2. The CDR3 length is 17 residues. From germline, CDR1 is SGHNT and CDR2 YYREEE (reference sequence). Trimming cost V 0 bases and J 1 base; bases outside gene matches: 5. The CDR3 DNA is TGTGCCAGCAGCTTGGAGGGCGGGGGGGCTGCCAAAAACATTCAGTACTTC. Protein sequence: CASSLEGGGAAKNIQYF.

The DNA of the CDR3 is TGTGCCTGGAGTGCGATCGACAGGGCTCCCTACTATAATTCACCCCTCCACTTT. The encoded protein is CAWSAIDRAPYYNSPLHF. V is TRBV30 and J is TRBJ1-6; TRBD1 matches 7 bases. This CDR3 is built from 18 residues. Germline CDR1 is GTSNPN and CDR2 is SVGIG (reference sequence). V lost 1 base, J lost 3 bases, and 12 bases stayed unmatched.

The gene calls are TRBV29-1 and TRBJ1-1; tentative D call: TRBD1 (5 bases). Trimming stripped 4 bases from V and 0 bases from J, with 9 bases between. The CDR3 length is 13 residues. Germline V gene lookup returns CDR1 SQVTM and CDR2 ANQGSEA. The CDR3: CSVARGVNTEAFF. CDR3 nucleotides: TGCAGCGTTGCCCGAGGGGTGAACACTGAAGCTTTCTTT.

This clonotype was recorded a few times. J is TRBJ2-5 and V is TRBV11-1; 7 bases are shared with TRBD1. Unmatched junction bases numbered 9, after V lost 3 bases and J lost 5 bases. The germline gives CDR1 SGHAT, CDR2 FQDESV (reference sequence). CDR3 length: 15 residues. CDR3 in amino acids: CASSFSDRIVETQYF. The CDR3, as DNA: TGTGCCAGCAGCTTCTCGGACAGGATTGTGGAGACCCAGTACTTC.

This rearrangement joins TRBV29-1 to TRBJ1-4; D gene uncertain. There are 12 residues in the CDR3. Germline V gene sequence: CDR1 SQVTM, CDR2 ANQGSEA. The ends were cut back, 6 bases at V and 4 bases at J, with 9 bases in the middle. The CDR3 sequence: CSVGGGNEKLFF. In DNA form, the CDR3 reads TGCAGCGTGGGTGGTGGTAATGAAAAACTGTTTTTT.

This clonotype was picked up a small number of times. The CDR3 region is CASSAGGARTGELFF. The CDR3 DNA sequence: TGTGCCAGCAGCGCTGGGGGGGCCCGAACCGGGGAGCTGTTTTTT. The chain uses TRBV7-2 and TRBJ2-2; D is possibly TRBD2 (7 bases). V lost 5 bases to trimming and J lost 5 bases, with 15 bases between them. CDR1 is SGHTA, CDR2 FQGNSA, per germline. There are 15 residues in the CDR3.

By sample fraction, this clonotype is medium-sized. The chain links TRBV21-1 to TRBJ1-2; the D call TRBD1 from the table was never checked on the DNA. TRBV21-1 is given as a pseudogene. The CDR3 has 14 residues. The CDR3 nucleotides read TGTGCCAGCAGCAAACTCAGGGGGGACTATGGCTACACCTTC. Protein sequence: CASSKLRGDYGYTF.

This clonotype was detected a few times. This rearrangement joins TRBV27 to TRBJ2-5; D gene unclear. Germline values: CDR1 MNHEY, CDR2 SMNVEV (reference sequence). The V end was cut by 3 bases, the J end by 1 base, with 6 bases between. The CDR3 totals 13 residues. CDR3 amino acids: CASSFQIQETQYF. Here the CDR3 DNA reads TGTGCCAGCAGTTTTCAGATCCAAGAGACCCAGTACTTC.

The chain has TRBV9 and TRBJ2-7, with D possibly TRBD1 on 5 matching bases. Trimming stripped 0 bases from V and 3 bases from J, with 13 bases between. CDR1 is SGDLS, CDR2 YYNGEE, per germline. CDR3 length: 15 amino acids. CDR3 in DNA: TGTGCCAGCAGCGTAGATCAGGGAATAGTCTACGAGCAGTACTTC. Protein product: CASSVDQGIVYEQYF.

This clonotype was counted only a few times. The rearrangement uses TRBV10-1 and TRBJ2-5, with TRBD2 identical over 8 bases. V was clipped by 5 bases and J by 7 bases; unmatched bases: 6. Germline values: CDR1 WNHNN, CDR2 SYGVQD (reference sequence). This CDR3 contains 13 residues. The CDR3 DNA reads as TGCGCCAGCAGTTCGGGACTAGAAGGGACCCAGTACTTC. Translating gives CASSSGLEGTQYF.

The chain employs TRBV27 and TRBJ1-6, with TRBD1 as a possible D gene (5 bases). Trimming took off 6 bases at V and 5 bases at J, with 14 bases between the two ends. The germline gives CDR1 MNHEY, CDR2 SMNVEV (reference sequence). The CDR3 length is 15 residues. The CDR3 is CASSPGRANNSPLHF. For the CDR3, the DNA is TGTGCCAGCAGCCCGGGACGGGCTAATAATTCACCCCTCCACTTT.

This clonotype was seen a handful of times. The V call is TRBV6-1, the J call TRBJ1-2; 8 bases line up with TRBD1. The length of the CDR3 is 15 residues. The V gene's germline CDR1 is MNHNS and CDR2 SASEGT. V shed 3 bases and J 5 bases; nucleotides not matched to a gene: 8. CDR3: CASSDTVRTGYGYTF. CDR3 DNA: TGTGCCAGCAGTGACACGGTGAGGACAGGGTATGGCTACACCTTC.

This clonotype turned up a few times. The chain combines TRBV5-1 with TRBJ1-2; D unresolved. Trimming removed 4 bases at V and 3 bases at J, with 10 bases between. Germline CDR1 reads SGHRS; CDR2 reads YFSETQ. This CDR3 is 13 amino acids long. Here the CDR3 DNA reads TGCGCCAGCAGCGAGGTTTTGGACTATGGCTACACCTTC. Translated, it gives CASSEVLDYGYTF. Full variable domain (rest looked up from reference TRBV5-1 and TRBJ1-2): KAGVTQTPRYLIKTRGQQVTLSCSPISGHRSVSWYQQTPGQGLQFLFEYFSETQRNKGNFPGRFSGRQFSNSRSEMNVSTLELGDSALYLCASSEVLDYGYTFGSGTRLTVV.

This clonotype has a handful of counts. The chain uses TRBV28 and TRBJ2-7, with D perhaps TRBD2 (6 bases). Germline V gene data show CDR1 as MDHEN and CDR2 as SYDVKM. The CDR3 consists of 14 residues. V was pared by 5 bases and J by 6 bases, with 17 bases between. In DNA form, the CDR3 reads TGTGCCAGCAGTCCCCCGGTAGGAGGGAGCGAGCAGTACTTC. This sequence encodes CASSPPVGGSEQYF.

J is TRBJ2-5 and V is TRBV5-1, with 7 nucleotides matching TRBD1. Trimming cost V 4 bases and J 5 bases; bases outside gene matches: 8. Germline loops: CDR1 SGHRS, CDR2 YFSETQ. The CDR3 runs to 14 residues. This CDR3 reads CASSPTGSWETQYF. In nucleotides, the CDR3 is TGCGCCAGCAGCCCGACAGGGTCGTGGGAGACCCAGTACTTC. Drawing the rest from reference TRBV5-1 and TRBJ2-5, the complete variable domain is KAGVTQTPRYLIKTRGQQVTLSCSPISGHRSVSWYQQTPGQGLQFLFEYFSETQRNKGNFPGRFSGRQFSNSRSEMNVSTLELGDSALYLCASSPTGSWETQYFGPGTRLLVL.

This clonotype was counted a few times. This chain uses TRBV7-2 with TRBJ2-7; 11 nucleotides align to TRBD2. The V and J ends lost 7 bases and 6 bases, in that order; junction bases with no gene match: 11. Germline loops: CDR1 SGHTA, CDR2 FQGNSA. The CDR3 has 15 amino acids. Written as DNA, the CDR3 is TGTGCCAGCACCCCGATCGGACTAGCGGGCAGCGAGCAGTACTTC. This sequence encodes CASTPIGLAGSEQYF.

This clonotype was counted a single time. This chain links TRBV11-2 with TRBJ2-7; D could derive from TRBD1 or TRBD2 (5 bases each). The V gene lost 5 bases and the J gene lost 7 bases, with 21 bases spanning the gap. CDR1 is SGHAT, CDR2 FQNNGV, per germline. The CDR3 contains 15 residues. The CDR3, as DNA: TGTGCCAGCAGCCCCCTGGGTCGGACAACGGGAGAGCAGTACTTC. It specifies CASSPLGRTTGEQYF.

The rearrangement links TRBV28 to TRBJ1-3; 7 bases line up with TRBD1. This CDR3 has 16 residues. Per the germline V gene, CDR1 is MDHEN and CDR2 is SYDVKM. Trimming removed 6 bases from V and 0 bases from J; junction bases left unmatched: 8. CDR3 region: CASSRAGTVSGNTIYF. CDR3 nucleotides: TGTGCCAGCAGCCGCGCGGGGACAGTCTCTGGAAACACCATATATTTT.

Only a few counts were recorded for this clonotype. The chain is built from TRBV5-1 and TRBJ1-6; tentatively, D is TRBD1 (5 bases). Germline V lookup: CDR1 SGHRS, CDR2 YFSETQ. This CDR3 comprises 16 residues. V lost 0 bases to trimming and J lost 9 bases, with 16 bases between them. CDR3 in DNA: TGCGCCAGCAGCTTGGGGGCCCGGGGGGATGGTTCACCCCTCCACTTT. This codes for CASSLGARGDGSPLHF. Supplemented by reference TRBV5-1 and TRBJ1-6, the full variable domain reads KAGVTQTPRYLIKTRGQQVTLSCSPISGHRSVSWYQQTPGQGLQFLFEYFSETQRNKGNFPGRFSGRQFSNSRSEMNVSTLELGDSALYLCASSLGARGDGSPLHFGNGTRLTVT.

There are a few counts of this clonotype. This rearrangement joins TRBV11-2 to TRBJ1-5; D might be TRBD1 (6 bases). Germline values: CDR1 SGHAT, CDR2 FQNNGV. Trimming shortened V by 3 bases and J by 4 bases, and 13 bases separated the two germline ends. The CDR3 length is 15 residues. CDR3 loop: CASSFSGTNNQPQHF. CDR3 coding DNA: TGTGCCAGCAGCTTTAGCGGGACAAATAATCAGCCCCAGCATTTT.

The V and J genes are TRBV21-1 and TRBJ2-3; the DNA was not used to check the table's D call, TRBD2. TRBV21-1 is shown as a pseudogene. The CDR3 covers 17 residues. CDR3: CASSKIGRTRDPDTQYF. CDR3 nucleotide sequence: TGTGCCAGCAGCAAAATTGGGAGGACTAGGGACCCAGATACGCAGTATTTT.

This chain connects TRBV6-9 to TRBJ2-5; 7 bases match TRBD1. CDR3 length: 15 amino acids. CDR1 and CDR2 (germline): MNHGY, SVAAGI. V was pared by 4 bases and J by 2 bases, with 7 bases of the junction left unmatched. CDR3 sequence reads: CASSFSGTVQETQYF. CDR3 DNA: TGTGCCAGCAGTTTTTCCGGGACAGTACAAGAGACCCAGTACTTC.